This TCR beta chain comes out of a study of shared clonotypes between healthy human individuals. V lost 8 bases to trimming and J lost 0 bases, with 14 bases between them. CDR1 is LNHDA and CDR2 is SQIVND in the germline V gene (reference sequence). The CDR3 extends over 14 amino acids. With respect to this clone: The antigen is not known.

Study results and limitations: Despite large depth, rarefaction showed incomplete sorted-subset sequencing. Sampling covered nothing but blood. Tissue TCR repertoires likely differ from those found in blood.

Template for every sorted-subset replicate PCR totaled around 200 ng DNA, approximately 30,000 T cell genomes. Method: immunoSEQ multiplex PCR; TCRdb's copy keeps in-frame clones and lacks some. This repertoire shows some 1.4 million clones, around 95% found once; its top ten account for roughly 1.2%. This receptor was taken from a man under 40 in good health. The sequencing sample was made of naive CD4+ T cells sorted from blood. Stated subset: CD45RA+ positively selected. The chain employs TRBV19 and TRBJ2-7; D is possibly TRBD1 (6 bases). In DNA, the CDR3 is TGTGCCAGTGGATCTACAGGGCTCTCCTACGAGCAGTACTTC. It codes for CASGSTGLSYEQYF.